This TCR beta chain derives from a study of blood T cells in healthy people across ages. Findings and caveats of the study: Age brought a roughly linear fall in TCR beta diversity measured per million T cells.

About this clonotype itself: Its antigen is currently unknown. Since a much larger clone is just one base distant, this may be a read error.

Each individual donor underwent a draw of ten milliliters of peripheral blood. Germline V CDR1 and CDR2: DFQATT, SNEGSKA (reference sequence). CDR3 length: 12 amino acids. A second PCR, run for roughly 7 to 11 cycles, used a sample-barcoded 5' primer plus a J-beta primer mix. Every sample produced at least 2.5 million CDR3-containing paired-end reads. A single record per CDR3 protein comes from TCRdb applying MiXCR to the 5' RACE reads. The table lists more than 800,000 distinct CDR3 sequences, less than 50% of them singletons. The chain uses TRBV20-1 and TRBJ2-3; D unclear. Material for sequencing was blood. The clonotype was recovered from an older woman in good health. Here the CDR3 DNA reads TGCAGTGCTGAAAGTGGCACAGATACGCGGTATTTT. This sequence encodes CSAESGTDTRYF.